Each of the 32 T cell receptor beta chains below was sequenced from the same sample in a study of Ad26.COV2.S vaccination and SARS-CoV-2 variants (dated by TCRdb to 2020 to 2022). To prepare the library, the immunoSEQ multiplex PCR assay was applied. TCRdb retrieved this table from immuneACCESS and kept in-frame rearrangements only. Not all clones are present; in checked studies, unresolved V genes account for under half, and no reason is known for the remainder. The sample table holds about 350,000 clones, of which approximately 81% were seen once. Roughly 3.1% of the sample is in the top ten clones. This sample's treatment or condition label indicates: over 15 received Ad26.COV2.S at low or high dose, single or two shots; about 5 received placebo; per-sample allocation not given. Repertoires of vaccine and placebo recipients were sequenced from samples collected on day 63 after the first injection.

The sequencing used peripheral blood, collected in a trial of Ad26.COV2.S vaccine versus placebo. The receptors originated from a person aged 18-60 years who received the Ad26.COV2.S COVID-19 vaccine or a placebo.

The V gene is TRBV6-6, the J gene TRBJ2-1; 9 bases fit TRBD2. The junction had 5 bases not matched to a gene; V was cut back by 4 bases and J by 4 bases. This CDR3 spans 15 amino acids. The V gene's germline CDR1 is MNHNY and CDR2 SVGAGI (reference sequence). CDR3 in DNA: TGTGCCAGCAGTTCTATAGCGGGGGTGTACAATGAGCAGTTCTTC. Translation gives CASSSIAGVYNEQFF.

This chain links TRBV30 with TRBJ2-1, with TRBD2 matching over 11 bases. V lost 1 base and J lost 2; bases outside the gene matches: 1. The CDR3 is made up of 15 amino acids. Germline V gene sequence: CDR1 GTSNPN, CDR2 SVGIG (reference sequence). CDR3 DNA sequence: TGTGCCTGGAGTGCGACTAGCGGGACCTACAATGAGCAGTTCTTC. Encoded protein: CAWSATSGTYNEQFF.

This chain uses TRBV19 with TRBJ1-5; D ambiguous. Germline CDR1 is LNHDA and CDR2 is SQIVND (reference sequence). Trimming left V 7 bases short and J 8 bases short, with 15 bases between. CDR3 length: 13 residues. As DNA, the CDR3 is TGTGCCAGTACGGCCCGGTTTCGGGAGCCCCAGCATTTT. This translates into CASTARFREPQHF.

V is TRBV19 and J is TRBJ2-7, with D maybe TRBD1 (6 bases). CDR1 is LNHDA, CDR2 SQIVND, per germline (reference sequence). The CDR3 spans 13 residues. The V end was cut by 4 bases, the J end by 11 bases, with 18 bases between. The CDR3: CASSTSGTPEKYF. The CDR3 DNA sequence: TGTGCCAGTAGTACCTCCGGGACACCGGAAAAGTACTTC.

This chain links TRBV28 with TRBJ2-1; possible D gene TRBD2, 6 bases. CDR3 size: 12 residues. The germline V gene has CDR1 MDHEN and CDR2 SYDVKM. Trimming left V 2 bases short and J 12 bases short, with 11 bases between. CDR3: CASSLRQGGQFF. The DNA for the CDR3 is TGTGCCAGCAGTTTAAGGCAGGGAGGGCAGTTCTTC.

The chain combines TRBV9 with TRBJ2-7, with 13 bases aligning to TRBD2. The CDR3 contains 15 residues. The junction had 6 bases not matched to a gene; V was cut back by 3 bases and J by 6 bases. The germline CDR1 and CDR2 sequences are SGDLS and YYNGEE. The CDR3 nucleotides read TGTGCCAGCAGCGCGGGGGGACTAGCGGGACGCGAGCAGTACTTC. It yields the protein CASSAGGLAGREQYF.

The V gene is TRBV7-9, the J gene TRBJ2-5, with D maybe TRBD2 (6 bases). Germline V gene sequence: CDR1 SEHNR, CDR2 FQNEAQ (reference sequence). CDR3 size: 14 residues. Trimming took off 1 base at V and 2 bases at J, with 8 bases between the two ends. The CDR3 DNA reads as TGTGCCAGCAGCTTAGGCGGGGCACAAGAGACCCAGTACTTC. It specifies CASSLGGAQETQYF.

The CDR3 DNA follows: TGTGCCTGGAGCCCGAGACAGGGGGCGGATGGCTACACCTTC. This encodes CAWSPRQGADGYTF. This chain uses TRBV30 with TRBJ1-2; TRBD1 aligns across 10 bases. CDR1 and CDR2 from the germline V gene are GTSNPN and SVGIG (reference sequence). There are 14 residues in the CDR3. V lost 3 bases to trimming and J lost 6 bases; unmatched junction nucleotides: 7.

The chain uses TRBV28 and TRBJ2-7, with a weak D call TRBD1 (5 bases). Trimming stripped 1 base from V and 12 bases from J, with 16 bases between. CDR1 MDHEN and CDR2 SYDVKM come from the germline V gene. CDR3 length equals 13 residues. The CDR3 sequence is CASSLSNRSPGYF. As DNA, the CDR3 is TGTGCCAGCAGTTTATCAAACAGGAGCCCTGGGTACTTC.

Many counts were recorded for this clone. DNA for the CDR3: TGTGCCAGCAGCTTAGCCCTAGCGGGGGGGGCGGAGCAGTACTTC. As protein: CASSLALAGGAEQYF. The chain joins TRBV7-9 to TRBJ2-7; 12 positions match TRBD2. This CDR3 comprises 15 residues. Germline CDR1 and CDR2: SEHNR and FQNEAQ (reference sequence). After removal of 0 bases from V and 7 bases from J, the junction contained 4 bases not matched to a gene.

The chain uses TRBV6-7 and TRBJ2-4, with D tentatively TRBD1 (6 bases). TRBV6-7 is assigned to the ORF class and has an uncertain function. V lost 10 bases, J lost 3 bases, and 16 bases lay in between. The CDR3 is made up of 14 amino acids. The CDR3 here is CATTRGHYKNIQYF. The CDR3 nucleotides are TGTGCCACAACACGGGGACACTACAAAAACATTCAGTACTTC.

The chain carries TRBV19 and TRBJ2-3, with D perhaps matching TRBD2 (5 bases). The CDR3 covers 15 residues. Trimming left V 3 bases short and J 6 bases short, with 16 bases between. CDR1 and CDR2 (germline): LNHDA, SQIVND (reference sequence). The CDR3 sequence: CASSIPGVKGDTQYF. DNA for the CDR3: TGTGCCAGTAGTATCCCCGGGGTGAAAGGGGATACGCAGTATTTT.

The gene calls are TRBV25-1 and TRBJ2-2; D is tentatively TRBD1 or TRBD2 (5 bases each). The CDR3 is made up of 13 amino acids. Germline lookup yields CDR1 MGHDK and CDR2 SYGVNS. V was cut by 4 bases and J by 4 bases, with 7 bases left in between. The chain's CDR3 is CASSVGGTGELFF. The CDR3 DNA is TGTGCCAGCAGTGTTGGGGGCACCGGGGAGCTGTTTTTT.

This clone has a single count. The gene calls are TRBV18 and TRBJ2-7; 8 bases align to TRBD2. The CDR3 runs to 16 residues. V was clipped by 2 bases and J by 7 bases; unmatched bases: 13. Germline V gene data show CDR1 as KGHSH and CDR2 as LQKENI. CDR3 loop: CASSPVASGPSGEQYF. The CDR3 coding sequence is TGTGCCAGCTCACCAGTGGCTAGCGGGCCCTCGGGGGAGCAGTACTTC.

J is TRBJ1-5 and V is TRBV24-1, with D perhaps TRBD1 (5 bases). The V and J ends lost 10 bases and 2 bases respectively, with 11 bases between them. The germline gives CDR1 KGHDR, CDR2 SFDVKD. The CDR3 extends over 13 amino acids. The DNA of the CDR3 is TGTGCCACATCGTGGGGGGGCAATCAGCCCCAGCATTTT. This gives the protein CATSWGGNQPQHF.

This chain links TRBV7-9 with TRBJ2-4; 7 bases fit TRBD1. The CDR3 spans 15 residues. V gave up 5 bases and J gave up 1 base; unmatched junction bases: 5. CDR1 is SEHNR, CDR2 FQNEAQ, per germline (reference sequence). The CDR3 DNA reads as TGTGCCAGCAGCCGGGACAGAAGGGCCAAAAACATTCAGTACTTC. It codes for CASSRDRRAKNIQYF.

The chain joins TRBV18 to TRBJ2-1; possibly TRBD1 or TRBD2 for D (5 bases each). V gave up 3 bases and J gave up 9 bases, with 9 bases separating them. The germline V gene has CDR1 KGHSH and CDR2 LQKENI. There are 12 residues in the CDR3. The CDR3 DNA is TGTGCCAGCTCACCCTTTGGGGGTGAGCAGTTCTTC. Its translation is CASSPFGGEQFF.

CDR3 sequence (DNA): TGCGCCAGCAGGGCAGACCCCTGGTCCTACGAGCAGTACTTC. Its protein product is CASRADPWSYEQYF. The V gene is TRBV4-3, the J gene TRBJ2-7; D is ambiguous. The germline V gene has CDR1 LGHNA and CDR2 YSLEER. The CDR3 runs 14 residues. The V and J ends lost 6 bases and 1 base respectively, with 13 bases between them.

The chain links TRBV11-3 to TRBJ2-5; the D gene is possibly TRBD1 (6 bases). V was clipped by 2 bases and J by 5 bases, with 15 bases between them. This CDR3 region has 15 residues. Germline CDR1 reads SGHNT; CDR2 reads YENEEA. The CDR3 loop reads CASSLRVQGGETQYF. In DNA, the CDR3 is TGTGCCAGCAGCTTAAGGGTACAGGGTGGGGAGACCCAGTACTTC.

The chain is built from TRBV10-2 and TRBJ2-7; unclear D gene. This CDR3 has 13 residues. Between the trimmed V and J ends, which lost 3 bases and 5 bases, there was a span of 11 bases. Germline CDR1 is WSHSY and CDR2 is SAAADI. The CDR3 DNA sequence: TGCGCCAGCAGTGACCACGTAAAGGACGAGCAGTACTTC. Protein product: CASSDHVKDEQYF.

The J gene is TRBJ2-2, the V gene TRBV5-1, with TRBD2 matching 13 bases. This CDR3 region has 19 residues. Looked up from germline, CDR1 is SGHRS and CDR2 is YFSETQ. Trimming cost V 3 bases and J 4 bases; bases outside gene matches: 12. As DNA, the CDR3 is TGCGCCAGCAGCTATACGGGACTAGCGGGACCCTCCCGCACCGGGGAGCTGTTTTTT. Translating it yields CASSYTGLAGPSRTGELFF.

V and J are TRBV7-9 and TRBJ2-5; 8 bases map to TRBD1. The CDR3 is 17 amino acids. Unmatched junction bases numbered 15, after V lost 5 bases and J lost 4 bases. Germline V CDR1 and CDR2: SEHNR, FQNEAQ (reference sequence). The CDR3 spells CASSLPTDRVRGETQYF. CDR3 sequence (DNA): TGTGCCAGCAGCCTACCCACGGACAGGGTGCGGGGAGAGACCCAGTACTTC.

The V gene is TRBV18, the J gene TRBJ2-5; D might be TRBD2 (6 bases). The CDR3 extends over 16 amino acids. The germline V gene encodes CDR1 KGHSH and CDR2 LQKENI. V was cut by 3 bases and J by 3 bases, with 17 bases left in between. In nucleotides, the CDR3 is TGTGCCAGCTCACCCCGTGTTTGGGGGGAAAAAGAGACCCAGTACTTC. Translated: CASSPRVWGEKETQYF. Filled out from reference TRBV18 and TRBJ2-5, the complete variable domain reads NAGVMQNPRHLVRRRGQEARLRCSPMKGHSHVYWYRQLPEEGLKFMVYLQKENIIDESGMPKERFSAEFPKEGPSILRIQQVVRGDSAAYFCASSPRVWGEKETQYFGPGTRLLVL.

The V call is TRBV9, the J call TRBJ2-3; 10 bases align to TRBD2. The J segment lost 1 base and the V segment lost 0 bases, leaving 14 bases of the junction unmatched. The CDR3 contains 20 residues. The germline V gene encodes CDR1 SGDLS and CDR2 YYNGEE. This CDR3 is CASSVGPSGSGGLRTDTQYF. The CDR3 region has the DNA TGTGCCAGCAGCGTAGGCCCCTCGGGTAGCGGGGGGCTCCGCACAGATACGCAGTATTTT.

CDR3 in amino acids: CSGTENTGELFF. CDR3 bases: TGCAGCGGTACAGAAAACACCGGGGAGCTGTTTTTT. V is TRBV29-1 and J is TRBJ2-2; the D is unclear. Germline V lookup: CDR1 SQVTM, CDR2 ANQGSEA. The length of the CDR3 is 12 residues. The V gene lost 7 bases and the J gene lost 2 bases, with 8 bases spanning the gap.

This CDR3 is CASSDRLNYNSPLHF. CDR3 nucleotide sequence: TGTGCCAGCAGCGACAGGCTTAACTATAATTCACCCCTCCACTTT. The V and J genes are TRBV6-6 and TRBJ1-6; D is perhaps TRBD1 (6 bases). From germline, CDR1 is MNHNY and CDR2 SVGAGI (reference sequence). The CDR3 is made up of 15 amino acids. The V end lost 6 bases, the J end lost 3 bases, and 12 bases lay between the germline ends.

The chain recombines TRBV6-5 with TRBJ2-1, with D maybe TRBD2 (6 bases). CDR1 is MNHEY, CDR2 SVGAGI, per germline. The CDR3 length is 13 residues. Trimming cost V 7 bases and J 6 bases, with 13 bases left between them. Here the CDR3 DNA reads TGTGCCAGCAAACTAGCATCCGGCAATGAGCAGTTCTTC. It is translated as CASKLASGNEQFF.

The chain joins TRBV30 to TRBJ2-1; possibly TRBD1 for D (6 bases). The CDR3 totals 14 residues. Germline V lookup: CDR1 GTSNPN, CDR2 SVGIG (reference sequence). V was shortened by 5 bases and J by 6 bases, with 17 bases between the two germline ends. The CDR3 sequence is CAWGGGSGRNEQFF. CDR3 in DNA: TGTGCCTGGGGGGGCGGCAGCGGTCGCAATGAGCAGTTCTTC.

A single count supports this clone. J is TRBJ1-3 and V is TRBV29-1; D gene ambiguous. Between the trimmed V and J ends, which lost 3 bases and 7 bases, there was a span of 13 bases. The CDR3 loop spans 13 amino acids. Germline CDR1 reads SQVTM; CDR2 reads ANQGSEA. CDR3 DNA: TGCAGCGTTGAGTCCAACAGCGGGAACACCATATATTTT. It yields the protein CSVESNSGNTIYF.

This chain joins TRBV6-6 and TRBJ2-7; possible D gene TRBD1, 5 bases. This CDR3 is built from 14 residues. Trimming shortened V by 2 bases and J by 5 bases, and 13 bases separated the two germline ends. CDR1 is MNHNY, CDR2 SVGAGI, per germline (reference sequence). The CDR3 sequence is CASSYPPKGDEQYF. The CDR3 nucleotides are TGTGCCAGCAGTTACCCCCCAAAAGGGGACGAGCAGTACTTC.

The CDR3 DNA reads as TGTGCCAGCAGCTTAGATCGAGATAGACCAGTCACCGGGGAGCTGTTTTTT. Protein product: CASSLDRDRPVTGELFF. The chain combines TRBV11-2 with TRBJ2-2; D remains unclear. CDR1 is SGHAT, CDR2 FQNNGV, per germline. V lost 0 bases and J 4 bases, leaving 15 bases between the germline ends. CDR3 size: 17 residues.

This clone appeared a few times. This chain connects TRBV30 to TRBJ2-7; 9 nucleotides agree with TRBD1. V lost 4 bases to trimming and J lost 7 bases; unmatched junction nucleotides: 8. The CDR3 contains 13 residues. CDR1 GTSNPN and CDR2 SVGIG come from the germline V gene (reference sequence). The CDR3 is CAWTGTGSGEQYF. Here the CDR3 DNA reads TGTGCCTGGACCGGGACAGGGTCTGGGGAGCAGTACTTC.